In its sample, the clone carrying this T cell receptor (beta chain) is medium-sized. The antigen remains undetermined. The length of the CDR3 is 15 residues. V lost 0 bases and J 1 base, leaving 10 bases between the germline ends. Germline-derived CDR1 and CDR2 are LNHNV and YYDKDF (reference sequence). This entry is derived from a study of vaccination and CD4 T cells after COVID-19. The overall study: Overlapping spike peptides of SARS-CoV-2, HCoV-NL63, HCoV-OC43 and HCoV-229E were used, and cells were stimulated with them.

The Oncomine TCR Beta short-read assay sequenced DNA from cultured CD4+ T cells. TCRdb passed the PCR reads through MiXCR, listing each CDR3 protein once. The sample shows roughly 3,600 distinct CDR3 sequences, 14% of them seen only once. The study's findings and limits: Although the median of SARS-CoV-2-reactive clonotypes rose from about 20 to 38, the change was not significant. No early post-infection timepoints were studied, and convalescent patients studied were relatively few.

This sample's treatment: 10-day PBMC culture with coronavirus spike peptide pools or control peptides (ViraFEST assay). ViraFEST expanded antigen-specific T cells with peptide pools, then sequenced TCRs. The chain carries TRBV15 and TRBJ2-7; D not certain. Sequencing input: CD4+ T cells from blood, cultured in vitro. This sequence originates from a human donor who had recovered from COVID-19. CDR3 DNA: TGTGCCACCAGCAGAGAGGGCAGGAAGTCCTACGAGCAGTACTTC. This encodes CATSREGRKSYEQYF.